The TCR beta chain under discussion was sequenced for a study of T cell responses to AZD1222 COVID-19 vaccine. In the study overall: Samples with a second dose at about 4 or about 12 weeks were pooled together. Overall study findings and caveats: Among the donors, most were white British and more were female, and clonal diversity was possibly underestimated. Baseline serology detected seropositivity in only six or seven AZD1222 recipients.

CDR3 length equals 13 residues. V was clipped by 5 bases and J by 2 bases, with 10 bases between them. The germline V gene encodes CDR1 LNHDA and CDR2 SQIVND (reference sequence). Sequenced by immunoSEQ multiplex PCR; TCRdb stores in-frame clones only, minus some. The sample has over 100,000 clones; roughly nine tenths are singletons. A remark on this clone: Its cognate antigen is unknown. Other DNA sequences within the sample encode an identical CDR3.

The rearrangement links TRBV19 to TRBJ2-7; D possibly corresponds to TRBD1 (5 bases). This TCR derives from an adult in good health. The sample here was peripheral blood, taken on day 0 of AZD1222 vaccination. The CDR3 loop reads CASSSRQPYEQYF. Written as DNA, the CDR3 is TGTGCCAGTAGTTCCCGACAGCCCTACGAGCAGTACTTC.